The entry below describes one T cell receptor beta chain. What it recognizes is unknown. Preparation of TCR beta libraries was done by quantitative 5'-RACE with molecular barcodes. TCRdb redid the calling of the 5' RACE reads with MiXCR, one entry per CDR3 protein. Of about 140,000 distinct CDR3 sequences listed, approximately 8.4% are singletons. The sample originates from a study of CD8 T cells in ankylosing spondylitis. Study-wide results and limits: Ankylosing spondylitis blood appeared to carry a characteristic TCR beta motif of several highly homologous variants. Both synovial fluid and blood in reactive arthritis had previously been reported to carry some motif variants.

V gave up 7 bases and J gave up 5 bases, with 14 bases separating them. In germline, CDR1 is SGHTA, CDR2 FQGNSA. The CDR3 runs 13 residues. The specimen was synovial fluid, either unsorted or a sorted T cell fraction (not recorded which). The chain links TRBV7-2 to TRBJ2-5, with D uncertain. The sequence was obtained from a male donor with ankylosing spondylitis. The CDR3: CASTSYSRETQYF. In DNA form, the CDR3 reads TGTGCCAGCACCTCATACAGTCGGGAGACCCAGTACTTC.